This TCR beta chain was sequenced during a study of blood T cell repertoires in COVID-19 (TCRdb year 2020). Regarding the complete study: Samples from collaborators originated in the United States, Italy and Spain and spanned both the acute and convalescent phases of COVID-19. The material from the prospective study consisted of cDNA or gDNA derived from T cells, B-cell-depleted T cells, or PBMCs. Subjects who had been exposed to COVID-19, were actively infected with it, or had recovered from it provided the deeply sampled blood TCRbeta repertoires that made up the dataset. The repertoires were made available in a free public database intended to serve as a resource for research on the immune response to SARS-CoV-2. The samples were drawn from two sources: the first 160 participants of the ongoing ImmuneRACE study, and over 1,000 subjects contributed by 6 global collaborators. The sample metadata nearly always contained a de-identified subject ID, COVID-19 status, age in years and sex. Where available, HLA class I and class II types were taken from metadata supplied by the sample provider and were not determined by assay-based typing. What the work shows at the level of the full study, not this receptor alone: The amount of clinical and demographic metadata varied by source and participant and was provided uncurated.

TCRbeta CDR3 regions were amplified from genomic DNA by means of the immunoSEQ Assay, a bias-controlled multiplex PCR. In the original analysis: The number of nucleated cells in each sample was estimated by amplification of reference gene primers within the assay. To quantify the absolute abundance of each unique TCRbeta CDR3 rearrangement, sequence reads were collapsed and filtered. For each sample, productive Simpson clonality was calculated as the square root of Simpson's diversity index over productive rearrangements. In its TCRdb copy, this immuneACCESS table keeps in-frame sequences only and misses some clones. Where compared with another copy, unresolved V genes explain less than half of these, and the others have no known cause. V and J calls and clone size are given by that table; D and trimming were obtained from the DNA. This sample comprises around 290,000 clones, 91% of them detected only once. The ten largest clones represent 2.2% of the sample.

One collaborating source in Seattle enrolled patients during active infection and followed them longitudinally through the course of disease. Each collaborating institution followed its own protocols to collect whole blood in K2EDTA tubes. For TCRbeta analysis, collaborators shipped samples as frozen whole blood, isolated PBMCs, or DNA extracted from either of those sample types. Regarding this clone: Its antigen is unknown. Base-call qualities are not available, and no considerably larger clone is one nucleotide away.

V is cut by 0 bases and J by 5 bases, and the space between the germline ends is 16 bases. Based on the germline V gene, the CDR1 and CDR2 sequences are ENHRY and SYGVKD. The CDR3 starts with the cysteine, ends with the phenylalanine, and has 16 residues. Just CDR3 DNA is preserved here, 48 bases in frame from base 1. This receptor was identified in a woman aged 25 to 45 with COVID-19, enrolled during active disease. The chain links TRBV10-3 with TRBJ1-2; the D segment could be TRBD1, given 5 matching bases. The sequencing sample was made of peripheral blood. The sequenced DNA is TGTGCCATCAGTGAGTCCGCGGGGCAGGGAGGGTATGGCTACACCTTC. This translates into CAISESAGQGGYGYTF.